The sequence of this TCR beta chain was determined in a study of blood T cells in healthy people across ages. Regarding this clonotype: Its antigen is undetermined.

Total RNA was extracted at no less than 6 micrograms per sample. Study-level points and caveats: There was no known CMV status for donors, so expanded clonotype changes were possibly confounded.

The CDR3 sequence is 16 residues long. Trimming removed 4 bases from V and 6 bases from J; junction bases left unmatched: 11. Per germline, CDR1 SGHRS and CDR2 YFSETQ. A sample-barcoded 5' primer and a J-beta primer mix were used in a second PCR of about 7 to 12 cycles. Per sample, CDR3-containing paired-end reads numbered at least 2.5 million. TCRdb called the 5' RACE reads again in MiXCR, with one record for every CDR3 protein. Of hundreds of thousands of distinct CDR3 sequences in the sample, about half are singletons; the top ten hold around a third. The genes are TRBV5-1 and TRBJ2-1, with TRBD2 identical over 9 bases. The specimen was blood. The source of this sequence is a woman aged 60 to 75 in good health. The CDR3 sequence: CASSLISGRVSNEQFF. The CDR3 DNA reads TGCGCCAGCAGCCTAATTAGCGGGAGAGTGAGCAATGAGCAGTTCTTC. The complete variable domain, with remaining parts taken from reference TRBV5-1 and TRBJ2-1, reads KAGVTQTPRYLIKTRGQQVTLSCSPISGHRSVSWYQQTPGQGLQFLFEYFSETQRNKGNFPGRFSGRQFSNSRSEMNVSTLELGDSALYLCASSLISGRVSNEQFFGPGTRLTVL.